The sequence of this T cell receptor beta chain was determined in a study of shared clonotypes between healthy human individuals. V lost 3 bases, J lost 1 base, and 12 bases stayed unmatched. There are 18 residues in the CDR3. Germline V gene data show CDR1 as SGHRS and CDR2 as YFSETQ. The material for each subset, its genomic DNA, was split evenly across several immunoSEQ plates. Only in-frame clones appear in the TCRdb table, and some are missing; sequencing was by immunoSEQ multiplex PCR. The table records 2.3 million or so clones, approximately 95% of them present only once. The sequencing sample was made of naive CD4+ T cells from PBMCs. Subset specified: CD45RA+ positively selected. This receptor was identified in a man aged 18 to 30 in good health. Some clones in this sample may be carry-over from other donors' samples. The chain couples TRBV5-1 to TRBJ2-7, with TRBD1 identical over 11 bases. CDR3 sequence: CASSSTAGTGGKSYEQYF. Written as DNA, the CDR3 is TGCGCCAGCAGCTCAACTGCTGGGACAGGGGGAAAATCCTACGAGCAGTACTTC.